A single TCR beta chain is shown here with its context. How the authors handled the data: Amplifying reference gene primers gave estimates of nucleated cell counts. Profiled with immunoSEQ multiplex PCR; TCRdb holds only in-frame clones, not every one. The V and J calls and clone size come from that table; D and trimming were worked out from the DNA. The repertoire holds more than 300,000 clones, with approximately 90% as singletons. The data derive from a study of blood T cell repertoires in COVID-19. Overall study: Sites in the United States, Italy and Spain provided acute and convalescent COVID-19 samples. From T cells, B-cell-depleted T cells, or PBMCs came the material, which was cDNA or gDNA.

CDR3 length: 13 residues. V lost 2 bases, J lost 9 bases, and 1 base stayed unmatched. Germline values: CDR1 MNHEY, CDR2 SMNVEV (reference sequence). This receptor was taken from a woman aged 18-29 years who had recovered from COVID-19. Material for sequencing was peripheral blood. The chain links TRBV27 to TRBJ2-1; 10 nucleotides line up with TRBD2. CDR3 loop: CASSLLAGAEQFF. CDR3 sequence (DNA): TGTGCCAGCAGTTTACTAGCGGGAGCTGAGCAGTTCTTC.